This is a list of T cell receptor beta chains from one sample in a study of blood T cell repertoires in COVID-19. Profiled with immunoSEQ multiplex PCR; TCRdb holds only in-frame clones, not every one. The sample contains about 200,000 clones, around 85% of which appear only once. Sequencing used peripheral blood. These receptors were collected from a woman aged 70-85 years with COVID-19, enrolled during active disease. Each CDR3 is given with its conserved first and last residue. D genes are given only for firm matches. Some rows mark clone size as missing; the rest say once, few, many or name a class of expanded clone.

j_call	d_call	v_call	clone_size	cdr3_length	cdr3_aa	cdr3_nt
TRBJ1-3	NA	TRBV6-6	NA	20	CASSHRGRPGTRLSGNTIYF	TGTGCCAGCAGTCACCGAGGGCGTCCCGGGACACGGCTCTCTGGAAACACCATATATTTT
TRBJ2-1	NA	TRBV11-1	NA	12	CASSLLENEQFF	TGTGCCAGCAGCTTATTGGAGAATGAGCAGTTCTTC
TRBJ2-6	NA	TRBV5-4	NA	15	CASSSLLRGANVLTF	TGTGCCAGCAGCTCCCTTTTACGGGGGGCCAACGTCCTGACTTTC
TRBJ2-1	TRBD2	TRBV7-6	few	17	CASSLSPLAGGYNEQFF	TGTGCCAGCAGCTTATCCCCACTAGCGGGAGGGTACAATGAGCAGTTCTTC
TRBJ2-3	TRBD2	TRBV9	NA	16	CASSVFLAGNTDTQYF	TGTGCCAGCAGCGTATTCCTAGCGGGAAACACAGATACGCAGTATTTT
TRBJ2-1	TRBD1	TRBV6-1	NA	16	CASSEQGAPLGNEQFF	TGTGCCAGCAGCGAACAGGGGGCCCCTCTCGGCAATGAGCAGTTCTTC
TRBJ1-2	NA	TRBV27	NA	13	CASSFVQGYGYTF	TGTGCCAGCAGTTTCGTACAGGGCTATGGCTACACCTTC
TRBJ2-2	NA	TRBV7-9	NA	13	CASIVTDNGELFF	TGTGCCAGCATCGTGACAGATAACGGGGAGCTGTTTTTT
TRBJ2-3	NA	TRBV19	few	14	CASSIGGGTDTQYF	TGTGCCAGTAGTATTGGGGGAGGAACAGATACGCAGTATTTT
TRBJ1-4	TRBD1	TRBV7-2	NA	15	CASSSGQATNEKLFF	TGTGCCAGCAGTTCCGGACAGGCGACTAATGAAAAACTGTTTTTT
TRBJ2-2	TRBD2	TRBV6-2/TRBV6-3	NA	16	CASSQDLAGGPRELFF	TGTGCCAGCAGTCAAGACCTAGCGGGAGGGCCCAGGGAGCTGTTTTTT
TRBJ1-2	TRBD1	TRBV9	NA	17	CASSVAGRGQISSGYTF	TGTGCCAGCAGCGTAGCGGGCAGGGGGCAGATTAGCAGTGGCTACACCTTC
TRBJ1-3	NA	TRBV7-2	NA	16	CASSLVFSISGNTIYF	TGTGCCAGCAGCTTAGTTTTCTCTATCTCTGGAAACACCATATATTTT
TRBJ2-7	TRBD2	TRBV7-2	NA	14	CASSLAGGYYEQYF	TGTGCCAGCAGCTTAGCGGGGGGGTACTACGAGCAGTACTTC
TRBJ1-6	TRBD1	TRBV5-8	NA	14	CASSPTGDYSPLHF	TGTGCCAGCAGCCCCACAGGGGATTATTCACCCCTCCACTTT
TRBJ1-1	NA	TRBV19	NA	16	CASSPIPVGANTEAFF	TGTGCCAGTAGTCCCATTCCGGTGGGGGCGAACACTGAAGCTTTCTTT
TRBJ2-7	TRBD2	TRBV6-5	NA	15	CASSSGTSGLYEQYF	TGTGCCAGCAGCTCCGGGACTAGCGGACTCTACGAGCAGTACTTC
TRBJ1-4	TRBD1	TRBV12-3/TRBV12-4	NA	12	CASSLERGPLFF	TGTGCCAGCAGTTTAGAAAGGGGGCCCCTGTTTTTT
TRBJ2-3	TRBD1	TRBV9	NA	15	CASSRRTGETDTQYF	TGTGCCAGCAGCAGACGGACAGGGGAAACAGATACGCAGTATTTT
TRBJ1-6	TRBD1	TRBV16	NA	13	CASSHGQASPLHF	TGTGCCAGCAGCCATGGACAGGCTTCACCCCTCCACTTT
TRBJ1-3	NA	TRBV3-1/TRBV3-2	NA	14	CASSRTGTGNTIYF	TGTGCCAGCAGCCGAACGGGGACTGGAAACACCATATATTTT
TRBJ2-2	TRBD1	TRBV7-2	NA	13	CATGTGATGELFF	TGTGCCACCGGGACAGGGGCCACCGGGGAGCTGTTTTTT
TRBJ1-5	NA	TRBV18	NA	13	CASSEAGDQPQHF	TGTGCCAGCTCGGAGGCAGGAGACCAGCCCCAGCATTTT
TRBJ2-3	TRBD1	TRBV5-1	NA	16	CASSIEGQTSTDTQYF	TGCGCCAGCAGCATAGAGGGACAGACAAGCACAGATACGCAGTATTTT
TRBJ1-5	NA	TRBV9	NA	15	CASSVGAAGTQPQHF	TGTGCCAGCAGCGTAGGGGCCGCAGGTACACAGCCCCAGCATTTT
TRBJ1-2	NA	TRBV30	NA	13	CAWSVEAFYGYTF	TGTGCCTGGAGTGTAGAAGCGTTCTATGGCTACACCTTC
TRBJ1-3	TRBD1	TRBV19	NA	14	CASAPQGSGNTIYF	TGTGCCAGTGCCCCACAGGGGTCTGGAAACACCATATATTTT
TRBJ1-5	NA	TRBV3-1/TRBV3-2	few	15	CASSQDSRVNQPQHF	TGTGCCAGCAGCCAAGATTCCAGGGTGAATCAGCCCCAGCATTTT
TRBJ2-2	NA	TRBV18	few	15	CASSPPRANTGELFF	TGTGCCAGCTCACCACCGAGGGCCAACACCGGGGAGCTGTTTTTT
TRBJ1-4	NA	TRBV11-2	NA	14	CASSSWATNEKLFF	TGTGCCAGCAGCTCGTGGGCTACTAATGAAAAACTGTTTTTT
TRBJ1-1	NA	TRBV7-9	NA	15	CASSLALVPNTEAFF	TGTGCCAGCAGCTTAGCCCTAGTACCGAACACTGAAGCTTTCTTT
TRBJ1-2	NA	TRBV4-3	NA	14	CASSQEGGNYGYTF	TGCGCCAGCAGCCAAGAAGGCGGTAACTATGGCTACACCTTC
TRBJ1-4	NA	TRBV11-2	NA	13	CASSSTGNEKLFF	TGTGCCAGCAGCTCAACGGGGAATGAAAAACTGTTTTTT
TRBJ1-2	NA	TRBV15	NA	12	CATSRANGRYTF	TGTGCCACCAGCAGAGCGAACGGGAGATACACCTTC
TRBJ1-5	NA	TRBV7-9	NA	13	CASSSNRVQPQHF	TGTGCCAGCAGCTCAAACAGGGTCCAGCCCCAGCATTTT
TRBJ1-1	NA	TRBV27	NA	14	CASSLQGGNTEAFF	TGTGCCAGCAGTTTGCAGGGAGGAAACACTGAAGCTTTCTTT
TRBJ1-3	NA	TRBV19	NA	13	CASSQGSGNTIYF	TGTGCCAGTAGTCAGGGCTCTGGAAACACCATATATTTT
TRBJ1-2	TRBD1	TRBV9	NA	13	CASSTWTGYGYTF	TGTGCCAGCAGCACCTGGACAGGCTATGGCTACACCTTC
TRBJ2-2	TRBD2	TRBV7-2	NA	17	CASSLFGLAGNTGELFF	TGTGCCAGCAGCTTATTTGGGCTAGCGGGTAACACCGGGGAGCTGTTTTTT
TRBJ1-2	NA	TRBV2	NA	13	CASTREANYGYTF	TGTGCCAGCACCAGGGAAGCTAACTATGGCTACACCTTC
TRBJ2-5	TRBD1	TRBV6-5	NA	15	CASSLTDRGLETQYF	TGTGCCAGCAGCCTTACCGACAGGGGGCTAGAGACCCAGTACTTC
TRBJ2-1	NA	TRBV7-3	NA	13	CASSLEFRDEQFF	TGTGCCAGCAGCTTAGAGTTCCGGGATGAGCAGTTCTTC
TRBJ1-1	NA	TRBV3-1/TRBV3-2	NA	14	CASSQPGMNTEAFF	TGTGCCAGCAGCCAGCCGGGGATGAACACTGAAGCTTTCTTT
TRBJ2-3	NA	TRBV20-1	few	12	CSASGGGGTQYF	TGCAGTGCTAGTGGGGGGGGCGGTACGCAGTATTTT
TRBJ1-2	NA	TRBV9	once	13	CASSVGAGVGYTF	TGTGCCAGCAGCGTAGGGGCGGGGGTTGGCTACACCTTC
TRBJ1-1	NA	TRBV6-2/TRBV6-3	NA	15	CASSYGGRSSTEAFF	TGTGCCAGCAGTTACGGGGGCAGGTCTTCCACTGAAGCTTTCTTT
TRBJ2-7	NA	TRBV19	NA	14	CASSTSLAGYEQYF	TGTGCCAGTAGTACCTCTTTGGCAGGATACGAGCAGTACTTC